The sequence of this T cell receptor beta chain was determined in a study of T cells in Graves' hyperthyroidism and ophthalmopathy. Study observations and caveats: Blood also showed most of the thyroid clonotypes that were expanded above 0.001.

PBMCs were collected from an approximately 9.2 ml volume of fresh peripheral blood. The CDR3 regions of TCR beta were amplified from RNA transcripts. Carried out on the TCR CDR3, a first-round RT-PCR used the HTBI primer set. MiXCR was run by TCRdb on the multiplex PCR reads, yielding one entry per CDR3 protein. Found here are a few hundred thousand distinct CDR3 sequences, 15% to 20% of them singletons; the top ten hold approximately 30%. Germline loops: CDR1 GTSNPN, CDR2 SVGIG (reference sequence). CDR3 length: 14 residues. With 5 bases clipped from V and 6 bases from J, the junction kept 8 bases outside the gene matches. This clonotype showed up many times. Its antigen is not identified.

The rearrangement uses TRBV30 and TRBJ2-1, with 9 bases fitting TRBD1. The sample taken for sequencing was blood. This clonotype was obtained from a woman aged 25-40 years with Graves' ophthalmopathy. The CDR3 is CAWVGTGRVNEQFF. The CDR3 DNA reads TGTGCCTGGGTGGGGACAGGGAGGGTCAATGAGCAGTTCTTC.